The 32 T cell receptor beta chains below were found in one sample sequenced in a study of blood T cell repertoires in COVID-19. Profiling relied on immunoSEQ multiplex PCR, and the TCRdb table lists in-frame clones only, not all of them. Here the sample spans some 210,000 clones, around four fifths being singletons. Source material: peripheral blood. The receptors here all came from a human donor in a cohort sampled during active COVID-19.

CDR3 sequence: CASMRSQASGNTIYF. The DNA for the CDR3 is TGTGCCAGCATGAGGTCACAGGCCTCTGGAAACACCATATATTTT. The chain carries TRBV25-1 and TRBJ1-3; a weak D match, TRBD1 (5 bases). Germline V gene lookup returns CDR1 MGHDK and CDR2 SYGVNS. The CDR3 is 15 residues long. V was shortened by 7 bases and J by 0 bases, with 13 bases between the two germline ends.

On this clone itself: Relative to the germline gene, one junction end is altered; a read error may explain this. V usage is TRBV7-7 and J usage is TRBJ2-2; D call uncertain. CDR1 SSHAT and CDR2 FNYEAQ come from the germline V gene (reference sequence). The CDR3 sequence is 15 residues long. The CDR3 sequence: CASSPRTTNTGELFF. For the CDR3, the DNA is TGTGCTAGCAGCCCCAGAACGACGAACACCGGGGAGCTGTTTTTT.

This clone was counted only a few times. V is TRBV9 and J is TRBJ1-1; D may be TRBD1 (6 bases). The CDR3 consists of 17 residues. With 4 bases removed from V and 1 base from J, the gap between germline ends came to 20 bases. Germline V CDR1 and CDR2: SGDLS, YYNGEE. The CDR3 nucleotides are TGTGCCAGCAGCCCTCCCCTGGGACAACTATCGAACACTGAAGCTTTCTTT. This translates into CASSPPLGQLSNTEAFF.

As to this clone: Compared with germline, one end of the junction differs, possibly owing to a read error. The chain carries TRBV2 and TRBJ1-2; D not certain. Germline CDR1 reads SNHLY; CDR2 reads FYNNEI. This CDR3 region has 14 residues. DNA for the CDR3: TGTGCCAGCAGGGGCCAGGTTCTTAACAATGGCTACACCTTC. Translated, it gives CASRGQVLNNGYTF.

This sequence joins TRBV6-4 and TRBJ2-2; 13 bases agree with TRBD2. The CDR3 contains 18 residues. Unmatched junction bases numbered 4, after V lost 3 bases and J lost 0 bases. Germline loops: CDR1 MRHNA, CDR2 SNTAGT. CDR3 loop: CASSEGLAGSANTGELFF. As DNA, the CDR3 is TGTGCCAGCAGTGAGGGACTAGCGGGGAGCGCGAACACCGGGGAGCTGTTTTTT.

This clone was seen only once. V and J are TRBV29-1 and TRBJ1-4, with D perhaps matching TRBD1 (6 bases). The length of the CDR3 is 15 residues. Germline CDR1 and CDR2: SQVTM and ANQGSEA. The V end lost 7 bases, the J end lost 0 bases, and 15 bases lay between the germline ends. CDR3 in amino acids: CSAAPTGSTNEKLFF. The CDR3 nucleotides read TGCAGCGCTGCCCCCACAGGGTCAACTAATGAAAAACTGTTTTTT.

The chain has TRBV14 and TRBJ2-7, with TRBD1 matching 9 bases. Per the germline V gene, CDR1 is SGHDN and CDR2 is FVKESK. The CDR3 covers 18 residues. V was pared by 0 bases and J by 4 bases, with 13 bases of the junction left unmatched. CDR3 bases: TGTGCCAGCAGCCAAGATCATGGAGGGACAGGGAGGGTGTACGAGCAGTACTTC. Translating gives CASSQDHGGTGRVYEQYF.

V is TRBV7-9 and J is TRBJ1-2; TRBD1 agrees at 7 bases. The CDR3 is 12 amino acids. Germline CDR1 and CDR2: SEHNR and FQNEAQ (reference sequence). With 3 bases clipped from V and 7 bases from J, the junction kept 2 bases outside the gene matches. The CDR3 coding sequence is TGTGCCAGCAGCTTCGCAGGGGGTGGCTACACCTTC. Its protein product is CASSFAGGGYTF. The full variable domain, in which reference TRBV7-9 and TRBJ1-2 provide the parts outside the CDR3, is DTGVSQNPRHKITKRGQNVTFRCDPISEHNRLYWYRQTLGQGPEFLTYFQNEAQLEKSRLLSDRFSAERPKGSFSTLEIQRTEQGDSAMYLCASSFAGGGYTFGSGTRLTVV.

The J gene is TRBJ2-7, the V gene TRBV7-6; D might be TRBD1 (5 bases). The germline V gene encodes CDR1 SGHVS and CDR2 FNYEAQ. V lost 3 bases and J lost 0, with 9 bases in between. The CDR3 has 14 amino acids. CDR3 nucleotide sequence: TGTGCCAGCAGCTTCTTGCAGGGCTCCTACGAGCAGTACTTC. This codes for CASSFLQGSYEQYF.

The chain couples TRBV7-7 to TRBJ2-1, with 10 bases aligning to TRBD2. Trimming cost V 6 bases and J 6 bases; bases outside gene matches: 11. CDR1 and CDR2 from the germline V gene are SSHAT and FNYEAQ (reference sequence). CDR3 length: 16 residues. CDR3 region: CASSSQSGRAGNEQFF. Written as DNA, the CDR3 is TGTGCCAGCAGTTCCCAGAGCGGGAGGGCCGGCAATGAGCAGTTCTTC.

This clone was picked up a small number of times. The gene calls are TRBV2 and TRBJ1-6, with D possibly matching TRBD1 (6 bases). The ends were cut back, 1 base at V and 7 bases at J, with 32 bases in the middle. CDR1 SNHLY and CDR2 FYNNEI come from the germline V gene. This CDR3 has 22 amino acids. The chain's CDR3 is CASSEDPYIRGKGGYRNSPLHF. The CDR3 coding sequence is TGTGCCAGCAGTGAAGACCCCTATATCAGGGGAAAGGGAGGGTATAGGAATTCACCCCTCCACTTT.

V is TRBV24-1 and J is TRBJ2-1; 7 bases agree with TRBD2. The CDR3 length is 13 residues. Per the germline V gene, CDR1 is KGHDR and CDR2 is SFDVKD. The trim removed 4 bases at V and 8 bases at J, leaving 4 bases unmatched. CDR3 DNA: TGTGCCACCAGTGAGCGGACTAGTTATGAGCAGTTCTTC. This translates into CATSERTSYEQFF.

The chain uses TRBV3-1 (or the pseudogene TRBV3-2) and TRBJ2-1; TRBD2 agrees at 8 bases. This CDR3 has 16 amino acids. The V gene end was trimmed by 5 bases and the J gene end by 9 bases; junction bases not matched to a gene: 15. In germline, CDR1 is LGHDT, CDR2 YNNKEL (reference sequence). The CDR3 coding sequence is TGTGCCAGCAGCGACCTCCGGGGGGGCCGGTCCGTTGAGCAGTTCTTC. Its protein is CASSDLRGGRSVEQFF.

The genes are TRBV7-9 and TRBJ1-1; D ambiguous. The CDR3 loop spans 13 amino acids. Germline V CDR1 and CDR2: SEHNR, FQNEAQ (reference sequence). Deletions cut 5 bases from V and 7 bases from J, with 14 bases between. The CDR3 region is CASSGGTVIEAFF. For the CDR3, the DNA is TGTGCCAGCAGCGGAGGCACAGTAATTGAAGCTTTCTTT.

This clone was recorded many times. The gene calls are TRBV10-3 and TRBJ2-1; 8 positions agree with TRBD1. Germline loops: CDR1 ENHRY, CDR2 SYGVKD. The trim removed 8 bases at V and 8 bases at J, leaving 11 bases unmatched. The CDR3 spans 14 residues. The DNA of the CDR3 is TGTGCCATCTCCCCCGGGACAGGATCTGATGAGCAGTTCTTC. Translated, it gives CAISPGTGSDEQFF.

The rearrangement joins TRBV5-1 to TRBJ2-5; 8 nucleotides line up with TRBD2. J was trimmed by 2 bases and V by 4 bases; bases with no gene match: 4. Germline V gene lookup returns CDR1 SGHRS and CDR2 YFSETQ. The CDR3 spans 14 residues. The CDR3 nucleotides are TGCGCCAGCAGCATTAGCGGGGTGCAAGAGACCCAGTACTTC. Translated, it gives CASSISGVQETQYF.

The chain employs TRBV7-2 and TRBJ2-1, with 8 nucleotides matching TRBD2. The CDR3 is made up of 19 amino acids. J gave up 5 bases and V 2 bases, and 17 bases lay outside the gene matches. The germline V gene encodes CDR1 SGHTA and CDR2 FQGNSA. This CDR3 reads CASSLNSASGGTQDNEQFF. The CDR3 DNA follows: TGTGCCAGCAGCTTAAATAGTGCGTCGGGAGGGACCCAGGACAATGAGCAGTTCTTC.

V usage is TRBV6-5 and J usage is TRBJ1-4, with TRBD1 as a possible D gene (6 bases). Per the germline V gene, CDR1 is MNHEY and CDR2 is SVGAGI. V dropped 6 bases and J dropped 0 bases, with 8 bases sitting between them. This CDR3 spans 14 amino acids. The CDR3 loop reads CASRDSATNEKLFF. The CDR3 nucleotides are TGTGCCAGCAGGGACAGTGCAACTAATGAAAAACTGTTTTTT.

CDR3 region: CASSQGPLVQTGEQFF. CDR3 DNA sequence: TGTGCCAGCAGCCAAGGCCCATTGGTCCAGACGGGTGAGCAGTTCTTC. The chain couples TRBV14 to TRBJ2-1; D gene unclear. V was cut by 1 base and J by 9 bases, with 19 bases left in between. Germline V gene data show CDR1 as SGHDN and CDR2 as FVKESK. The length of the CDR3 is 16 residues.

This clone was counted a few times. V usage is TRBV7-2 and J usage is TRBJ1-1, with D tentatively TRBD1 (6 bases). V lost 3 bases and J lost 5, with 10 bases in between. Germline values: CDR1 SGHTA, CDR2 FQGNSA. The CDR3 spans 13 residues. CDR3 DNA sequence: TGTGCCAGCAGCTTTAACAGGGAGACTGAAGCTTTCTTT. The encoded protein is CASSFNRETEAFF. The entire variable domain, with the rest obtained from reference TRBV7-2 and TRBJ1-1, is as follows: GAGVSQSPSNKVTEKGKDVELRCDPISGHTALYWYRQSLGQGLEFLIYFQGNSAPDKSGLPSDRFSAERTGGSVSTLTIQRTQQEDSAVYLCASSFNRETEAFFGQGTRLTVV.

The chain recombines TRBV6-2 or TRBV6-3 with TRBJ2-5, with TRBD2 identical over 8 bases. V dropped 0 bases and J dropped 9; count of bases not matched to a gene: 12. CDR3 length: 16 amino acids. From germline, CDR1 is MNHEY and CDR2 SVGEGT. The CDR3 sequence is CASSYSPSSGPGAQYF. CDR3 DNA sequence: TGTGCCAGCAGTTACTCGCCTTCTAGCGGGCCAGGGGCCCAGTACTTC.

This CDR3 is CASGFGDSYNYGYTF. DNA for the CDR3: TGTGCTAGTGGTTTCGGGGACAGCTATAACTATGGCTACACCTTC. V and J are TRBV12-5 and TRBJ1-2; 7 nucleotides agree with TRBD1. J lost 1 base, V lost 3 bases, and 5 bases had no gene match. Germline V gene sequence: CDR1 LGHNT, CDR2 FRNRAP. CDR3 length: 15 residues.

CDR3 in amino acids: CASSSGGAAQPQHF. The DNA of the CDR3 is TGTGCCAGCAGTTCCGGAGGGGCGGCTCAGCCCCAGCATTTT. The rearrangement uses TRBV28 and TRBJ1-5, with D maybe TRBD1 (5 bases). Germline-derived CDR1 and CDR2 are MDHEN and SYDVKM. The CDR3 length is 14 residues. Trimming left V 4 bases short and J 6 bases short, with 13 bases between.

This clone was seen once. The J gene is TRBJ1-1, the V gene TRBV5-1, with D perhaps TRBD1 (6 bases). The CDR3 sequence is 16 residues long. Trimming stripped 3 bases from V and 8 bases from J, with 23 bases between. The germline V gene encodes CDR1 SGHRS and CDR2 YFSETQ. The CDR3 DNA reads TGCGCCAGCAGCTACCACTCTGGGGTTTCAGGGGTAGAAGCTTTCTTT. Its protein is CASSYHSGVSGVEAFF.

This chain connects TRBV19 to TRBJ2-1; TRBD2 matches at 8 bases. Germline V gene sequence: CDR1 LNHDA, CDR2 SQIVND (reference sequence). Trimming at V came to 5 bases and at J to 4 bases, leaving 10 bases not matched to a gene. The CDR3 spans 16 residues. This CDR3 reads CASSLQAGGVYNEQFF. The CDR3 DNA reads as TGTGCCAGTAGTCTCCAGGCGGGAGGAGTATACAATGAGCAGTTCTTC.

This chain uses TRBV10-3 with TRBJ2-3; 12 bases fit TRBD2. The CDR3 is 14 residues long. The V and J ends lost 11 bases and 3 bases, in that order; junction bases with no gene match: 6. Germline loops: CDR1 ENHRY, CDR2 SYGVKD. CDR3 sequence reads: CAVRLAGETDTQYF. For the CDR3, the DNA is TGTGCCGTTCGACTAGCGGGGGAGACAGATACGCAGTATTTT.

The chain employs TRBV6-5 and TRBJ2-7; D gene uncertain. V was shortened by 6 bases and J by 1 base, with 10 bases between the two germline ends. Per the germline V gene, CDR1 is MNHEY and CDR2 is SVGAGI. The CDR3 is 13 amino acids. The CDR3 region has the DNA TGTGCCAGCAGGGTCCCAGTGTCCTACGAGCAGTACTTC. Translating gives CASRVPVSYEQYF.

The gene calls are TRBV9 and TRBJ2-3, with 8 bases that match TRBD2. The germline V gene has CDR1 SGDLS and CDR2 YYNGEE. The CDR3 is made up of 18 amino acids. With V trimmed by 4 bases and J by 2 bases, 15 bases remained unmatched. The CDR3 protein is CASSSRGGRITLTDTQYF. The CDR3 DNA sequence: TGTGCCAGCAGCTCCCGGGGGGGCCGGATAACCCTCACAGATACGCAGTATTTT.

CDR3 nucleotide sequence: TGTGCCAGCAGTTCCGAGGGACAGGGGATTTCCGGCTACACCTTC. It is translated as CASSSEGQGISGYTF. The chain recombines TRBV6-5 with TRBJ1-2; 10 bases fit TRBD1. Germline trimming cut 4 bases from V and 8 bases from J; bases unmatched to any gene: 10. This CDR3 has 15 residues. CDR1 is MNHEY and CDR2 is SVGAGI in the germline V gene.

The gene calls are TRBV13 and TRBJ2-3, with D tentatively TRBD2 (6 bases). The germline V gene has CDR1 PRHDT and CDR2 FYEKMQ (reference sequence). CDR3 length equals 17 residues. V was trimmed by 4 bases and J by 2 bases, leaving 19 bases between them. CDR3 protein: CASSYRWGDRDTDTQYF. In DNA form, the CDR3 reads TGTGCCAGCAGCTACCGGTGGGGGGATAGGGACACAGATACGCAGTATTTT.

This clone has a handful of counts. The chain links TRBV28 to TRBJ1-4, with a weak D call TRBD1 (5 bases). The CDR3 runs 17 residues. CDR1 MDHEN and CDR2 SYDVKM come from the germline V gene. The V end lost 2 bases, the J end lost 0 bases, and 13 bases lay between the germline ends. The CDR3 here is CASSLSQGYPTNEKLFF. CDR3 nucleotide sequence: TGTGCCAGCAGTTTAAGTCAGGGATACCCAACTAATGAAAAACTGTTTTTT.

The rearrangement joins TRBV5-1 to TRBJ1-4, with 7 bases that match TRBD1. In germline, CDR1 is SGHRS, CDR2 YFSETQ. There are 13 residues in the CDR3. Unmatched junction bases numbered 2, after V lost 3 bases and J lost 6 bases. The CDR3 is CASSSDRDEKLFF. DNA of the CDR3: TGCGCCAGCAGCTCCGACAGGGATGAAAAACTGTTTTTT.